This TCR beta chain was recorded in a study of blood T cells in healthy people across ages. Germline V gene lookup returns CDR1 SGHDN and CDR2 FVKESK. The CDR3 runs 16 residues. Trimming pared 1 base from V and 9 bases from J, leaving 20 bases between. Total RNA was isolated from each sample in quantities of at least 6 micrograms. It was with a sample-barcoded 5' primer and a J-beta primer mix that a second PCR of about 7 to 12 cycles was run. From the 5' RACE reads, TCRdb called clonotypes with MiXCR, one entry per CDR3 protein. The table shows about 1.1 million distinct CDR3 sequences, with 35% to 40% occurring only once.

The source of this sequence is a man between 18 and 35 years old in good health. The specimen was blood. The V and J genes are TRBV14 and TRBJ2-3; a weak D match, TRBD2 (6 bases). The CDR3 loop is CASSQGSGRSIVTQYF. The CDR3 region has the DNA TGTGCCAGCAGCCAAGGTTCGGGGAGGAGCATAGTAACGCAGTATTTT.